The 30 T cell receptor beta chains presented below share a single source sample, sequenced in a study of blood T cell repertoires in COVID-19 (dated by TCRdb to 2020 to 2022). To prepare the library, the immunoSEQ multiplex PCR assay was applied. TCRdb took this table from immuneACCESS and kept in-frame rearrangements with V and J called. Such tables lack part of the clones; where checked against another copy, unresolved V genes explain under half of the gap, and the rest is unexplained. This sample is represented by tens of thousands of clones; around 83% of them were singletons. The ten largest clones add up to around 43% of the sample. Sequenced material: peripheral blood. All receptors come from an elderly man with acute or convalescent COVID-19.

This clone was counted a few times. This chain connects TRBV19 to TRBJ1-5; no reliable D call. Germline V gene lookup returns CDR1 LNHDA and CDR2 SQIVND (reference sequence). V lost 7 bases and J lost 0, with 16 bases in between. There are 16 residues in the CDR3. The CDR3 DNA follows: TGTGCCAGTACCACTCTGCGGAAATATAGCAATCAGCCCCAGCATTTT. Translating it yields CASTTLRKYSNQPQHF.

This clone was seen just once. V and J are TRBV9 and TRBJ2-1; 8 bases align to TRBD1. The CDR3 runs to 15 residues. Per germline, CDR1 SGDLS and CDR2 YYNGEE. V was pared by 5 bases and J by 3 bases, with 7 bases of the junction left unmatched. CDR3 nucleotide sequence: TGTGCCAGCAGTACGACAGGGGAGAGCTACAATGAGCAGTTCTTC. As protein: CASSTTGESYNEQFF.

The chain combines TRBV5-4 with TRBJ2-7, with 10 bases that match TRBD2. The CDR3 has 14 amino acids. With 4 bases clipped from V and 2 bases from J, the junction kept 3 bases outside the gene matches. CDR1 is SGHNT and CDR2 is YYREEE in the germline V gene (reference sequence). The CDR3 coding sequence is TGTGCCAGCAGCCGTAGCGGGAGGACCTACGAGCAGTACTTC. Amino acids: CASSRSGRTYEQYF.

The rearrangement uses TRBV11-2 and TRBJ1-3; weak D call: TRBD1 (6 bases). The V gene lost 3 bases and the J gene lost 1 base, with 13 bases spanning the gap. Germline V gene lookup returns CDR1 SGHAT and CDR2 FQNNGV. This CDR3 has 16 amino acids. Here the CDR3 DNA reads TGTGCCAGCAGCTTTAGTTTGACAGGTTCTGGAAACACCATATATTTT. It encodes CASSFSLTGSGNTIYF.

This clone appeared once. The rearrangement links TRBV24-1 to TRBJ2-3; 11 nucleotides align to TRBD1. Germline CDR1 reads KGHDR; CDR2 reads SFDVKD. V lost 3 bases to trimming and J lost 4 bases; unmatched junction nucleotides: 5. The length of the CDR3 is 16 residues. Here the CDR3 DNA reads TGTGCCACCAGTGATAAGGACAGGGGGCCCTCAGATACGCAGTATTTT. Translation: CATSDKDRGPSDTQYF.

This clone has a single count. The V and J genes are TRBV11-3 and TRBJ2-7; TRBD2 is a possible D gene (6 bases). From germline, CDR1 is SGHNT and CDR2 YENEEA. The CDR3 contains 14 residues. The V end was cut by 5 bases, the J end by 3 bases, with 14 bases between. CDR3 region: CASSPGGVNYEQYF. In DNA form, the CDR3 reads TGTGCCAGCAGCCCCGGAGGGGTAAACTACGAGCAGTACTTC. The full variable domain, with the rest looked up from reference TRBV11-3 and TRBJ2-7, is EAGVVQSPRYKIIEKKQPVAFWCNPISGHNTLYWYLQNLGQGPELLIRYENEEAVDDSQLPKDRFSAERLKGVDSTLKIQPAELGDSAVYLCASSPGGVNYEQYFGPGTRLTVT.

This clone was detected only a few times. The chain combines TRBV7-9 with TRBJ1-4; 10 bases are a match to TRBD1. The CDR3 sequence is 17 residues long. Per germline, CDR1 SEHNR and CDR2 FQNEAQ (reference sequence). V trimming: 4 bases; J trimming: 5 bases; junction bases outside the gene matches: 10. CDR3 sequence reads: CASSSRDRGILNEKLFF. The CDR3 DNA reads TGTGCCAGCAGCTCCCGGGACAGGGGTATTCTCAATGAAAAACTGTTTTTT.

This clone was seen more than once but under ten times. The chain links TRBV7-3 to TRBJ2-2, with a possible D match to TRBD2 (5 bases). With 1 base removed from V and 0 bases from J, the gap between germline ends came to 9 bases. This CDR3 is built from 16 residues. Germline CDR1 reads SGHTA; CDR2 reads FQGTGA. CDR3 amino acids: CASSLNPGSNTGELFF. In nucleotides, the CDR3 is TGTGCCAGCAGCTTAAATCCGGGGTCGAACACCGGGGAGCTGTTTTTT.

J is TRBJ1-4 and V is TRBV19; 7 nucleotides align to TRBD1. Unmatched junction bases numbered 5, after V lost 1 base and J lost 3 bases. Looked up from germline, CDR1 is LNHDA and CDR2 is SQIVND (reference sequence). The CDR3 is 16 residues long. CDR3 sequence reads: CASSIASGTANEKLFF. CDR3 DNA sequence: TGTGCCAGTAGTATAGCCTCCGGGACAGCTAATGAAAAACTGTTTTTT.

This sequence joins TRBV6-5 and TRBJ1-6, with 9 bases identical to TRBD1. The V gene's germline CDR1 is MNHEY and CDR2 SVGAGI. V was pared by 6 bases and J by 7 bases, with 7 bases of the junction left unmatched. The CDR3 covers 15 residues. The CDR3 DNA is TGTGCCAGCAGCCTACTCGACAGGGGGAATTCACCCCTCCACTTT. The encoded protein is CASSLLDRGNSPLHF.

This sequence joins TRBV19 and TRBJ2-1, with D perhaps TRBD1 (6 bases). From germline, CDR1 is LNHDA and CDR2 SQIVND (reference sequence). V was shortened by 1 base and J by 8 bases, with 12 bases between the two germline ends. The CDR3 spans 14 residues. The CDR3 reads CASSIGGGEDEQFF. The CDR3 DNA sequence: TGTGCCAGTAGTATAGGAGGGGGAGAGGATGAGCAGTTCTTC. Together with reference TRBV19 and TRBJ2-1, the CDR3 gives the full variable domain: DGGITQSPKYLFRKEGQNVTLSCEQNLNHDAMYWYRQDPGQGLRLIYYSQIVNDFQKGDIAEGYSVSREKKESFPLTVTSAQKNPTAFYLCASSIGGGEDEQFFGPGTRLTVL.

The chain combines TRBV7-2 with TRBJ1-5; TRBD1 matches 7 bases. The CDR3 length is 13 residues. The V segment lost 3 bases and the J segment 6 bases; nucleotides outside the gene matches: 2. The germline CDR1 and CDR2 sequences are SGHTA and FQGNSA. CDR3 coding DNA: TGTGCCAGCAGCTTCGACAGGGTTCAGCCCCAGCATTTT. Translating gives CASSFDRVQPQHF. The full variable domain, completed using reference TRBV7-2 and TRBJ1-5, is GAGVSQSPSNKVTEKGKDVELRCDPISGHTALYWYRQSLGQGLEFLIYFQGNSAPDKSGLPSDRFSAERTGGSVSTLTIQRTQQEDSAVYLCASSFDRVQPQHFGDGTRLSIL.

DNA for the CDR3: TGTGCCAGCAGCGTAGAATCCGGGAGGGCCATCAATGAGCAGTTCTTC. It codes for CASSVESGRAINEQFF. The J gene is TRBJ2-1, the V gene TRBV9; 8 positions agree with TRBD2. CDR1 is SGDLS, CDR2 YYNGEE, per germline. The CDR3 totals 16 residues. V shed 0 bases, J shed 6 bases, and the junction held 8 bases outside the gene matches. Using reference TRBV9 and TRBJ2-1 for the parts outside the CDR3, the full variable domain is DSGVTQTPKHLITATGQRVTLRCSPRSGDLSVYWYQQSLDQGLQFLIQYYNGEERAKGNILERFSAQQFPDLHSELNLSSLELGDSALYFCASSVESGRAINEQFFGPGTRLTVL.

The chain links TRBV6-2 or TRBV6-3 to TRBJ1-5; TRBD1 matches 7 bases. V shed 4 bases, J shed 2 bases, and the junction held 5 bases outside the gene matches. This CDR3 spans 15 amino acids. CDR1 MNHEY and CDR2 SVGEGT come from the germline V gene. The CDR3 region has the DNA TGTGCCAGCAGTTCCAGGGGGATCGGCAATCAGCCCCAGCATTTT. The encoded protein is CASSSRGIGNQPQHF.

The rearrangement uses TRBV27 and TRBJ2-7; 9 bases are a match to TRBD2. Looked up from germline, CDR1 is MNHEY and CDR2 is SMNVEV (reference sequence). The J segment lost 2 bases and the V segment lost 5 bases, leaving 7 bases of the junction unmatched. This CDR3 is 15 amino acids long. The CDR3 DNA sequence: TGTGCCAGCAGTCGCAGCGGGGGGCTTGCCTACGAGCAGTACTTC. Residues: CASSRSGGLAYEQYF.

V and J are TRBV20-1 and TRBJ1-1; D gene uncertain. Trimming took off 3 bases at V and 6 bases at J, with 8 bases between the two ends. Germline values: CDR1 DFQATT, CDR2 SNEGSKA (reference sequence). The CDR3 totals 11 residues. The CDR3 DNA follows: TGCAGTGCTAGTGACTCTGCTGAAGCTTTCTTT. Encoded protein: CSASDSAEAFF.

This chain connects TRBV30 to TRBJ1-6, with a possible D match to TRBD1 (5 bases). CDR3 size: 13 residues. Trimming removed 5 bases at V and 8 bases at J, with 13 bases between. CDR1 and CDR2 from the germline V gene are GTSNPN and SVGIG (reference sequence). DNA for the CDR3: TGTGCCTGGGGGGCCTCCGCGGATTCACCCCTCCACTTT. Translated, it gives CAWGASADSPLHF.

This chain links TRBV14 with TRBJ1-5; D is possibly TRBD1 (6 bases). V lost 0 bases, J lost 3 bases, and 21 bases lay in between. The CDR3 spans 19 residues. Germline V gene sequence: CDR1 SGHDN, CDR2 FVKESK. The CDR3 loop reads CASSQDPREGEENNQPQHF. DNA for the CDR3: TGTGCCAGCAGCCAAGACCCCAGGGAGGGGGAAGAGAACAATCAGCCCCAGCATTTT.

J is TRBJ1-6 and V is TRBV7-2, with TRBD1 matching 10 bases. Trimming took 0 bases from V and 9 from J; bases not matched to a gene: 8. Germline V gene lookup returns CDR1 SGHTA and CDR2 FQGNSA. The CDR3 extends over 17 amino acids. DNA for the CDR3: TGTGCCAGCAGCTTAGCTGCCTCCGGGACAGGGGTTTCACCCCTCCACTTT. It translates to CASSLAASGTGVSPLHF.

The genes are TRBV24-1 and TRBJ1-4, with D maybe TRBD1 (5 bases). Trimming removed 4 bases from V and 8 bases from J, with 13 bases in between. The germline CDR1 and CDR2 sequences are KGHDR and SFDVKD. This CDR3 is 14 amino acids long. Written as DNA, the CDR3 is TGTGCCACCAGTGAGGCAGGGTCAAACGAAAAACTGTTTTTT. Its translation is CATSEAGSNEKLFF.

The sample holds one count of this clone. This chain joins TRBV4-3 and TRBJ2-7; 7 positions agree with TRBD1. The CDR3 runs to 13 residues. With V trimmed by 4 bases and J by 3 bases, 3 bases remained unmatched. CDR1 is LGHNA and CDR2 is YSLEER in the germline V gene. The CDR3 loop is CASSPRQGYEQYF. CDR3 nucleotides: TGCGCCAGCAGCCCCCGACAGGGCTACGAGCAGTACTTC.

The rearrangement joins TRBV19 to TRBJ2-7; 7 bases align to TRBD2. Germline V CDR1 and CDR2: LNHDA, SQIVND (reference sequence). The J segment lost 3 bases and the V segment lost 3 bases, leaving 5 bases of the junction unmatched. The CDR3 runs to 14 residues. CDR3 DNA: TGTGCCAGTAGTATTCCGGGAGGACTCTACGAGCAGTACTTC. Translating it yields CASSIPGGLYEQYF.

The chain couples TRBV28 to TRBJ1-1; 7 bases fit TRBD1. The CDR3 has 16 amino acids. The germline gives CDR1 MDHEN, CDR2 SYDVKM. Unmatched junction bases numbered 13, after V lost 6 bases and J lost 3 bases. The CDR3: CASSPGGVTGYTEAFF. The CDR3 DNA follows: TGTGCCAGCAGCCCAGGAGGGGTGACAGGGTACACTGAAGCTTTCTTT. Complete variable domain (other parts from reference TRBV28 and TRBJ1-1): DVKVTQSSRYLVKRTGEKVFLECVQDMDHENMFWYRQDPGLGLRLIYFSYDVKMKEKGDIPEGYSVSREKKERFSLILESASTNQTSMYLCASSPGGVTGYTEAFFGQGTRLTVV.

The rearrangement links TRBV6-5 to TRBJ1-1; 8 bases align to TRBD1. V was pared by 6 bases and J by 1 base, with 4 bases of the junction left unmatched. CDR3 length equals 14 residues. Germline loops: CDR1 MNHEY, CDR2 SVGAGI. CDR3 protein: CASRDRGTNTEAFF. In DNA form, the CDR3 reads TGTGCCAGCAGAGACAGGGGAACGAACACTGAAGCTTTCTTT.

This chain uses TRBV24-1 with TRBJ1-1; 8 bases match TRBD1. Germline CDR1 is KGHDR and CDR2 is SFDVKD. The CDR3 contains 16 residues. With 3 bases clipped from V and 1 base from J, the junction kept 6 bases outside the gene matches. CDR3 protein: CATSDAGQGSNTEAFF. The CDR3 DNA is TGTGCCACCAGTGATGCTGGACAGGGATCGAACACTGAAGCTTTCTTT.

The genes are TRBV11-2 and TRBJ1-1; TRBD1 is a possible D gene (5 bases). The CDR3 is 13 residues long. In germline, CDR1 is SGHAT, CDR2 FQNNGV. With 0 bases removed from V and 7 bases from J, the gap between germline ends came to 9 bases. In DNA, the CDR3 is TGTGCCAGCAGCTTAGATTGGGGGGGTGAAGCTTTCTTT. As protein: CASSLDWGGEAFF.

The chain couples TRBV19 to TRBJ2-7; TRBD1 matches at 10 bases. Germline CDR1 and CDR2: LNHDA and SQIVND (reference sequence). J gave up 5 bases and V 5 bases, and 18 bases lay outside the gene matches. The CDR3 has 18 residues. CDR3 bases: TGTGCCAGTAGTCGGGGGACAGGGGAATCCAGAAACCCCAACGAGCAGTACTTC. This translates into CASSRGTGESRNPNEQYF.

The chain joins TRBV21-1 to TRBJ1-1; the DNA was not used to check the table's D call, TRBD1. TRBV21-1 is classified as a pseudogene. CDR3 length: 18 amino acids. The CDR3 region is CASSKCRTGKAGDVQAFF. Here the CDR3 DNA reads TGTGCCAGCAGCAAATGTCGGACAGGGAAGGCCGGGGATGTGCAGGCTTTCTTT.

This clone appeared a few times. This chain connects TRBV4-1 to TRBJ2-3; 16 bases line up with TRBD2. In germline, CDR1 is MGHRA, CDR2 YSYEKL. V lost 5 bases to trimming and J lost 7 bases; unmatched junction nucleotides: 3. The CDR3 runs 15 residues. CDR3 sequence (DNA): TGCGCCAGCAGCGGGACTAGCGGGGGGGATTATACGCAGTATTTT. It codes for CASSGTSGGDYTQYF.

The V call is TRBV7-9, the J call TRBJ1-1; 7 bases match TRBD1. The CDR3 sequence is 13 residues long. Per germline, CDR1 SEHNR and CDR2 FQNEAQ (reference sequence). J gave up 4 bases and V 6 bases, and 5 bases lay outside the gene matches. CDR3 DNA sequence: TGTGCCAGCAGACCTACAGGGGTCACTGAAGCTTTCTTT. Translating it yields CASRPTGVTEAFF.